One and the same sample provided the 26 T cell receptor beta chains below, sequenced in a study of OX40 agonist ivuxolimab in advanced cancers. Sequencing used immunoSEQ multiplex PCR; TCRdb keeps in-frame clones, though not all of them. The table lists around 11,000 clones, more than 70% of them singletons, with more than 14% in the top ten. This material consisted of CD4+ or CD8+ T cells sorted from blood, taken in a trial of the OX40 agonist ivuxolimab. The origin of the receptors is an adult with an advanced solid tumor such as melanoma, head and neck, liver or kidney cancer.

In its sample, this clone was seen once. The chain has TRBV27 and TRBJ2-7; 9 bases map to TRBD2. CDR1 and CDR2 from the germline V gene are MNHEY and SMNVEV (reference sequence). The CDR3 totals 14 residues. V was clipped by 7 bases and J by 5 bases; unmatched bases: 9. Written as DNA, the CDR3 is TGTGCCAGCATGCGAAGCGGGAGGATCCACGAGCAGTACTTC. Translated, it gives CASMRSGRIHEQYF.

CDR3: CASSDSGSGPTGELFF. The CDR3 DNA follows: TGTGCCAGCAGTGACTCGGGGTCCGGCCCCACCGGGGAGCTGTTTTTT. V usage is TRBV6-4 and J usage is TRBJ2-2; the D is unclear. CDR3 length equals 16 residues. Germline CDR1 MRHNA, CDR2 SNTAGT. Trimming shortened V by 0 bases and J by 4 bases, and 12 bases separated the two germline ends.

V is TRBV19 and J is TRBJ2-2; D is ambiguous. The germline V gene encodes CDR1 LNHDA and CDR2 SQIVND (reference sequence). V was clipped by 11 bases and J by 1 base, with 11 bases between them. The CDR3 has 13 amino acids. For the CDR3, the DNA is TGTGCCTCCTCGCCGGTGAACACCGGGGAGCTGTTTTTT. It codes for CASSPVNTGELFF.

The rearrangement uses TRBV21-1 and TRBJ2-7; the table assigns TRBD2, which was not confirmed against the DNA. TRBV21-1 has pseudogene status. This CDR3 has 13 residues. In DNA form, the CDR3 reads TGTGCCAGCAGCAAAGAACTAAGAGACGAGCAGTACTTC. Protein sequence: CASSKELRDEQYF.

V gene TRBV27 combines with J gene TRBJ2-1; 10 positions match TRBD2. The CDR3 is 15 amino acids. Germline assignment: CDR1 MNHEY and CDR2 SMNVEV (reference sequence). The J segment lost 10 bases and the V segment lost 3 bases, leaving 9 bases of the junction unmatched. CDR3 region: CASSFGLAGVWEQFF. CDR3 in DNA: TGTGCCAGCAGTTTCGGGCTAGCGGGAGTCTGGGAGCAGTTCTTC.

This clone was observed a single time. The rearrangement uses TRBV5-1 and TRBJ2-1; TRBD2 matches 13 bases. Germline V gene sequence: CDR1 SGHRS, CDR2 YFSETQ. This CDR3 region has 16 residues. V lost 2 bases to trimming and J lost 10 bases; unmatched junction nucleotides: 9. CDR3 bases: TGCGCCAGCAGCTTTATTGTTGGACTAGCGGGGGACGAGCAGTTCTTC. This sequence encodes CASSFIVGLAGDEQFF.

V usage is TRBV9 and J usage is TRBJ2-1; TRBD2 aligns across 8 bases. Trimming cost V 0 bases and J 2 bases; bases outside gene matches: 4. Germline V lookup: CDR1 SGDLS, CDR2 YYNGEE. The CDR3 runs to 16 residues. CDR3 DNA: TGTGCCAGCAGCGTAGAGCCGGGAGGGCCCTACAATGAGCAGTTCTTC. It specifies CASSVEPGGPYNEQFF.

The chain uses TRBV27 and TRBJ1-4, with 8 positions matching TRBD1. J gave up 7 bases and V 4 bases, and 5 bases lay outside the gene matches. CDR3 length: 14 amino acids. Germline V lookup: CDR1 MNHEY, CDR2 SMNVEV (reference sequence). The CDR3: CASSSTGEGEKLFF. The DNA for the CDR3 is TGTGCCAGCAGTTCGACAGGGGAGGGTGAAAAACTGTTTTTT.

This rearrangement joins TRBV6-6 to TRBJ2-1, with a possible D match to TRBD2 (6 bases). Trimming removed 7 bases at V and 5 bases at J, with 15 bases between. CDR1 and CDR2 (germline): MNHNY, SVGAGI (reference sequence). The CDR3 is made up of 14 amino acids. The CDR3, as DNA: TGTGCCAGCACCCACCGACTAGGAAACAATGAGCAGTTCTTC. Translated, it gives CASTHRLGNNEQFF.

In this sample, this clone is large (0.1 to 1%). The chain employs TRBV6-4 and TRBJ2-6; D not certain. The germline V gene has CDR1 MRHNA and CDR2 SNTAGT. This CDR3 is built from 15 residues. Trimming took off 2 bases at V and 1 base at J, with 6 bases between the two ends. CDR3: CASSDKGSGANVLTF. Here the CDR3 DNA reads TGTGCCAGCAGTGACAAGGGTTCTGGGGCCAACGTCCTGACTTTC.

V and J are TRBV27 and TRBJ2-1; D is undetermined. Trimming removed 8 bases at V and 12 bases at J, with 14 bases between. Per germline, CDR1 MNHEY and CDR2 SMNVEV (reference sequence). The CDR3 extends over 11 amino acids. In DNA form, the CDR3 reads TGTGCCAGCGCAACGCCCGTCGCGCAGTTCTTC. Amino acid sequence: CASATPVAQFF.

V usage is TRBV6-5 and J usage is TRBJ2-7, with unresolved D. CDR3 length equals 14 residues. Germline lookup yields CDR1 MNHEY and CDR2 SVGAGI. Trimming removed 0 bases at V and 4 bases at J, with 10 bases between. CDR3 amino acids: CASSYSSEQYEQYF. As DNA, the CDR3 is TGTGCCAGCAGTTACTCTTCAGAACAGTACGAGCAGTACTTC.

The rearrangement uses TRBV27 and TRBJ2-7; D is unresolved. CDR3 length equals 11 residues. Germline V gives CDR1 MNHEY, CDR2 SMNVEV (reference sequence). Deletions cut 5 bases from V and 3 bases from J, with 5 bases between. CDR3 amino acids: CASSTIYEQYF. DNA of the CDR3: TGTGCCAGCAGTACCATCTACGAGCAGTACTTC.

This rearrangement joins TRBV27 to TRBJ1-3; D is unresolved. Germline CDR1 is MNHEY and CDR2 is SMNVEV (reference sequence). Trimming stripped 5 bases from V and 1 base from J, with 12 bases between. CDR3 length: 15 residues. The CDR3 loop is CASSIRGGSGNTIYF. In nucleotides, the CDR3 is TGTGCCAGCAGTATCCGAGGTGGTTCTGGAAACACCATATATTTT.

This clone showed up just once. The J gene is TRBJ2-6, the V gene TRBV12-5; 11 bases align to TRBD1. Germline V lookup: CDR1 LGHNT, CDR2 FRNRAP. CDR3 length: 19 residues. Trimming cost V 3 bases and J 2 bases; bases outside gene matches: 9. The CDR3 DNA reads TGTGCTAGTGGTTTTGCCCCTTGGACAGGGGGCGCTGGGGCCAACGTCCTGACTTTC. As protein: CASGFAPWTGGAGANVLTF.

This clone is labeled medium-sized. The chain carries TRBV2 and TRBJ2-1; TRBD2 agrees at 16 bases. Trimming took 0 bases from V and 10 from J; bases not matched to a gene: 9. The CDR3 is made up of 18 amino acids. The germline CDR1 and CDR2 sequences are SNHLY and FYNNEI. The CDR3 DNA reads TGTGCCAGCAGTGAAGCGCTGGGGTGGGGACTAGCGGGAGGGGAGCAGTTCTTC. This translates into CASSEALGWGLAGGEQFF.

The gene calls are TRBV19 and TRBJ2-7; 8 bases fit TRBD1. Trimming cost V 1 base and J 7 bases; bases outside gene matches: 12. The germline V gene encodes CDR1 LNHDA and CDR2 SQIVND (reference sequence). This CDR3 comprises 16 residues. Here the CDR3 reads CASSIGRSDRDYEQYF. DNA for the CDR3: TGTGCCAGTAGTATAGGTCGTTCGGACAGGGATTATGAGCAGTACTTC.

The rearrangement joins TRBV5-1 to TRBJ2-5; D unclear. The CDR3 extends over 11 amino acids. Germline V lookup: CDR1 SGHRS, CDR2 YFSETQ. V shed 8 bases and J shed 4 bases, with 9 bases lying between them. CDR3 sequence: CASQAPETQYF. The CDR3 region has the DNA TGCGCCAGTCAGGCCCCAGAGACCCAGTACTTC.

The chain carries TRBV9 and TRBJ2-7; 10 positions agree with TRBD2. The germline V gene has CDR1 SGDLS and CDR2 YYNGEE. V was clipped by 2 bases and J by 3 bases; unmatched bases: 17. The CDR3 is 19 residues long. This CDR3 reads CASSVSTGVVAGGLYEQYF. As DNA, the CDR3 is TGTGCCAGCAGCGTTTCGACAGGGGTAGTAGCGGGAGGACTCTACGAGCAGTACTTC.

The DNA for the CDR3 is TGCGCCAGCAGCCTGTCCTCCGGGACGAACACTGAAGCTTTCTTT. Amino acids: CASSLSSGTNTEAFF. The gene calls are TRBV4-1 and TRBJ1-1; D may be TRBD1 (5 bases). Per the germline V gene, CDR1 is MGHRA and CDR2 is YSYEKL. The CDR3 has 15 amino acids. Deletions cut 4 bases from V and 1 base from J, with 13 bases between.

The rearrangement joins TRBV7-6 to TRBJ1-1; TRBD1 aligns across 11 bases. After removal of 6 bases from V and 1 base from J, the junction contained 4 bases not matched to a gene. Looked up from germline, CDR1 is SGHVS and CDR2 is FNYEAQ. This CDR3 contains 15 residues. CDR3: CASSFGQGANTEAFF. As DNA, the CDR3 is TGTGCCAGCAGTTTCGGACAGGGGGCGAACACTGAAGCTTTCTTT.

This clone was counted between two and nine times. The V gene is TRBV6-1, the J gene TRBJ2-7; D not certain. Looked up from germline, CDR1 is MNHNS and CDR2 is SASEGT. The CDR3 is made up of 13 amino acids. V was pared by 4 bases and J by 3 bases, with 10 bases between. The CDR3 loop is CASSVAAGYEQYF. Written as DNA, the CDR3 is TGTGCCAGCAGTGTGGCGGCCGGCTACGAGCAGTACTTC.

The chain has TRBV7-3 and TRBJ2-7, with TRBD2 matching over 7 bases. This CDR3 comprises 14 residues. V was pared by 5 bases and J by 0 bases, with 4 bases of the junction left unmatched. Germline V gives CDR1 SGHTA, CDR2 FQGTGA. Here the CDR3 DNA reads TGTGCCAGCAGCCCCTGGACTAGCTCCTACGAGCAGTACTTC. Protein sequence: CASSPWTSSYEQYF.

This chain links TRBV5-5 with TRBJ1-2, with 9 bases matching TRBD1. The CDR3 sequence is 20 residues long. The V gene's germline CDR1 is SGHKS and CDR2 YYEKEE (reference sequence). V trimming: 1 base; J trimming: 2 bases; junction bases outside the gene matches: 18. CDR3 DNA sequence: TGTGCCAGCAGCTTGTTCGTGTCGACCGTGACAGGGGGATCCAACTATGGCTACACCTTC. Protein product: CASSLFVSTVTGGSNYGYTF.

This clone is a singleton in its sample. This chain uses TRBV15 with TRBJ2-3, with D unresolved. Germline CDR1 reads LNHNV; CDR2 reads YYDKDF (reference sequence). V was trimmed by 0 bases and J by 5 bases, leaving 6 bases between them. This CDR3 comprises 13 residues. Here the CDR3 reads CATSRDRIDTQYF. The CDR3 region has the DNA TGTGCCACCAGCAGAGATAGGATAGATACGCAGTATTTT.

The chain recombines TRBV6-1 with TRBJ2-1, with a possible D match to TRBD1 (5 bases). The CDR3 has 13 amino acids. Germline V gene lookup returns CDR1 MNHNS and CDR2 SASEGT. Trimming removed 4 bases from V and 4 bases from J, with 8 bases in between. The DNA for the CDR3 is TGTGCCAGCAGTGGCAGGGAATACAATGAGCAGTTCTTC. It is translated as CASSGREYNEQFF.